This T cell receptor beta chain was sequenced in a study of shared clonotypes between healthy human individuals. Study background: The composition of the donors was a couple of women and a few men aged 18 to 49.

This clone was observed once. Its antigen is still unknown. From germline, CDR1 is LNHNV and CDR2 YYDKDF (reference sequence). With 3 bases removed from V and 2 bases from J, the gap between germline ends came to 8 bases. The CDR3 loop spans 13 amino acids. Notes on the study in general: Estimated richness was generally greater in naive than memory subsets.

Assay execution took place at the deep level. Clones were sequenced by immunoSEQ multiplex PCR, and TCRdb holds only the in-frame ones, with some missing. This table holds about 1.5 million clones, roughly 97% found once. This receptor was identified in a man younger than 45 in good health. The V and J genes are TRBV15 and TRBJ2-7; no definite D call. The sequenced sample consisted of naive CD4+ T cells sorted from blood. The subset is: CD45RA+ positively selected. In DNA, the CDR3 is TGTGCCACCAGCAGCCCCGGCGCCTACGAGCAGTACTTC. Its protein is CATSSPGAYEQYF.